Listed here are 13 T cell receptor beta chains from one sample, sequenced in a study of blood T cells in healthy people across ages. The use of a sample-barcoded 5' primer and a J-beta primer mix characterized a second PCR of roughly 6 to 11 cycles. TCRdb reprocessed the 5' RACE reads with MiXCR, giving one entry per CDR3 protein. The table lists approximately 490,000 distinct CDR3 sequences, around 24% of them singletons. The same sample was also used in a study of T cells of mothers and their children.

Material for sequencing was blood. Receptors originate from a boy younger than 18 in good health.

This chain joins TRBV6-1 and TRBJ2-1, with D unresolved. The V gene's germline CDR1 is MNHNS and CDR2 SASEGT. V was pared by 1 base and J by 5 bases, with 3 bases between. CDR3 size: 12 residues. Here the CDR3 DNA reads TGTGCCAGCAGTGAAGGTGACAATGAGCAGTTCTTC. Amino acid sequence: CASSEGDNEQFF.

The chain employs TRBV28 and TRBJ1-2, with D uncertain. Germline-derived CDR1 and CDR2 are MDHEN and SYDVKM. V gave up 7 bases and J gave up 4 bases, with 16 bases separating them. This CDR3 contains 14 residues. The CDR3 here is CASKEVRQIYGYTF. CDR3 sequence (DNA): TGTGCCAGCAAGGAGGTGAGGCAGATCTATGGCTACACCTTC.

The rearrangement joins TRBV7-9 to TRBJ2-3; TRBD1 might be the D (6 bases). Germline loops: CDR1 SEHNR, CDR2 FQNEAQ (reference sequence). Trimming removed 5 bases at V and 0 bases at J, with 9 bases between. The CDR3 spans 14 residues. CDR3 residues: CASSRQGSTDTQYF. The CDR3 nucleotides read TGTGCCAGCAGCCGCCAGGGGAGCACAGATACGCAGTATTTT.

This clonotype was picked up a small number of times. The J gene is TRBJ1-3, the V gene TRBV3-1; tentatively, D is TRBD1 (5 bases). Per the germline V gene, CDR1 is LGHDT and CDR2 is YNNKEL (reference sequence). The CDR3 covers 15 residues. The ends were cut back, 0 bases at V and 5 bases at J, with 11 bases in the middle. The CDR3 loop is CASSQDLVDRNTIYF. The CDR3 DNA reads as TGTGCCAGCAGCCAAGATCTAGTGGACAGAAACACCATATATTTT.

This clonotype occurred a few times. CDR3 sequence (DNA): TGCAGTGCTGACGTTAGGGTAATTTCACTCCAAGAGACCCAGTACTTC. Translated, it gives CSADVRVISLQETQYF. The V and J genes are TRBV20-1 and TRBJ2-5; the D is unclear. V was shortened by 5 bases and J by 1 base, with 20 bases between the two germline ends. This CDR3 contains 16 residues. Germline V CDR1 and CDR2: DFQATT, SNEGSKA (reference sequence).

This clonotype appeared a few times. V is TRBV7-3 and J is TRBJ2-5; D is perhaps TRBD2 (5 bases). CDR3 length: 13 residues. V gave up 3 bases and J gave up 5 bases, with 10 bases separating them. The germline V gene encodes CDR1 SGHTA and CDR2 FQGTGA. The CDR3 loop reads CASSLTRRETQYF. CDR3 nucleotide sequence: TGTGCCAGCAGCTTGACCAGGAGGGAGACCCAGTACTTC.

Note on this clonotype: Because the CDR3 is missing its conserved closing phenylalanine or tryptophan, this is likely a read error. This rearrangement joins TRBV5-1 to TRBJ2-1; D not resolved. The J call is doubtful: the DNA matches TRBJ2-5 better. This CDR3 is 14 amino acids long. The germline gives CDR1 SGHRS, CDR2 YFSETQ. The CDR3 spells CASSLSKAIETQYS. CDR3 in DNA: TGCGCCAGCAGCTTGTCAAAAGCGATCGAGACCCAGTACTCC.

This clonotype occurred a few times. The chain uses TRBV5-1 and TRBJ2-4; 9 bases match TRBD1. This CDR3 is 15 amino acids long. Trimming took 5 bases from V and 1 from J; bases not matched to a gene: 4. Germline V lookup: CDR1 SGHRS, CDR2 YFSETQ. The CDR3 nucleotides read TGCGCCAGCAGTGACAGGGGGATGGCCAAAAACATTCAGTACTTC. It codes for CASSDRGMAKNIQYF.

This clonotype was recorded many times. The chain joins TRBV20-1 to TRBJ2-7; D remains ambiguous. Germline V gene data show CDR1 as DFQATT and CDR2 as SNEGSKA (reference sequence). This CDR3 contains 15 residues. V was clipped by 1 base and J by 5 bases, with 18 bases between them. CDR3 sequence (DNA): TGCAGTGCTAGAGGGAGCAAAGGGCCCAGAGACGAGCAGTACTTC. This gives the protein CSARGSKGPRDEQYF.

This rearrangement joins TRBV7-8 to TRBJ2-7; tentative D call: TRBD1 (6 bases). Trimming took 7 bases from V and 5 from J, leaving 15 bases between them. CDR1 SGHVS and CDR2 FQNEAQ come from the germline V gene. This CDR3 spans 13 amino acids. The CDR3 DNA follows: TGTGCCAGCATCTCAGGGGATCGCGACGAGCAGTACTTC. This translates into CASISGDRDEQYF.

This clonotype was counted between two and nine times. The rearrangement uses TRBV7-2 and TRBJ2-5; 13 bases are a match to TRBD2. TRBJ2-7 explains the end of the DNA better; the J call may be wrong. The length of the CDR3 is 17 residues. Germline V gene lookup returns CDR1 SGHTA and CDR2 FQGNSA. The CDR3 is CASSFSGLAGSYAEQYF. As DNA, the CDR3 is TGTGCCAGCAGCTTCTCGGGACTAGCGGGATCGTATGCCGAGCAGTACTTC.

The chain carries TRBV12-3 or TRBV12-4 and TRBJ2-3; D might be TRBD1 or TRBD2, each matching 5 bases. The CDR3 has 17 residues. V lost 4 bases to trimming and J lost 0 bases, with 17 bases between them. The CDR3 here is CASSSGSWLNSTDTQYF. The CDR3 nucleotides are TGTGCCAGCAGTTCAGGGAGTTGGCTCAATAGCACAGATACGCAGTATTTT.

J is TRBJ2-7 and V is TRBV3-1; TRBD1 aligns across 9 bases. The J segment lost 7 bases and the V segment lost 4 bases, leaving 11 bases of the junction unmatched. The length of the CDR3 is 15 residues. CDR1 is LGHDT, CDR2 YNNKEL, per germline (reference sequence). The CDR3 coding sequence is TGTGCCAGCAGCCCCGGGACAGGGATGCTTTTGGAGCAGTACTTC. Translation gives CASSPGTGMLLEQYF.